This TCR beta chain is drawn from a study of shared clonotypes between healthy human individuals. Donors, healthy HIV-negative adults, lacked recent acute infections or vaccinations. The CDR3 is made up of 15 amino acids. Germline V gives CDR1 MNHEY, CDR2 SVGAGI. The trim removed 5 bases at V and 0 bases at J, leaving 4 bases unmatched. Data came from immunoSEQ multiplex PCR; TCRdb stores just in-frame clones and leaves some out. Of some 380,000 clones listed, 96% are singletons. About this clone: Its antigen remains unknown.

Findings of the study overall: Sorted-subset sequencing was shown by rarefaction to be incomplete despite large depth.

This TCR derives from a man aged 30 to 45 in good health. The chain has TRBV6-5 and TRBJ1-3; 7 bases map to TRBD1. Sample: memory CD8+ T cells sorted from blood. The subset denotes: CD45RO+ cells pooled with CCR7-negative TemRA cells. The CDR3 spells CASSPGQSSGNTIYF. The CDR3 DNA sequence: TGTGCCAGCAGTCCGGGACAGAGCTCTGGAAACACCATATATTTT.